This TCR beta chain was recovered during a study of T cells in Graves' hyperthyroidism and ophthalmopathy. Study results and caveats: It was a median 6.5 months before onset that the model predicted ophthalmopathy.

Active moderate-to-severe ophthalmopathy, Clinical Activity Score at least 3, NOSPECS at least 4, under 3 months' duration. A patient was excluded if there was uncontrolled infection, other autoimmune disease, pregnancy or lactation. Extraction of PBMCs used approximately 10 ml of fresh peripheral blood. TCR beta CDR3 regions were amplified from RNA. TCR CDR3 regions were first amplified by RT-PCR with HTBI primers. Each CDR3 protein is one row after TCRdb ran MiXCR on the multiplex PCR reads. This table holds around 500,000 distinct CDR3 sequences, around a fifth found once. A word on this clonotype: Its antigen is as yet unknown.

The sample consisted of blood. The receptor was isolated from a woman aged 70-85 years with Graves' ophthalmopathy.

CDR3 sequence reads: CAWSSPVGGYTF. The CDR3, as DNA: TGTGCCTGGAGTTCCCCCGTGGGGGGCTACACCTTC. The chain is built from TRBV30 and TRBJ1-2; D is unresolved. Germline CDR1 reads GTSNPN; CDR2 reads SVGIG (reference sequence). The germline V and J ends were trimmed by 2 bases and 8 bases, with 12 bases remaining between them. CDR3 size: 12 residues.